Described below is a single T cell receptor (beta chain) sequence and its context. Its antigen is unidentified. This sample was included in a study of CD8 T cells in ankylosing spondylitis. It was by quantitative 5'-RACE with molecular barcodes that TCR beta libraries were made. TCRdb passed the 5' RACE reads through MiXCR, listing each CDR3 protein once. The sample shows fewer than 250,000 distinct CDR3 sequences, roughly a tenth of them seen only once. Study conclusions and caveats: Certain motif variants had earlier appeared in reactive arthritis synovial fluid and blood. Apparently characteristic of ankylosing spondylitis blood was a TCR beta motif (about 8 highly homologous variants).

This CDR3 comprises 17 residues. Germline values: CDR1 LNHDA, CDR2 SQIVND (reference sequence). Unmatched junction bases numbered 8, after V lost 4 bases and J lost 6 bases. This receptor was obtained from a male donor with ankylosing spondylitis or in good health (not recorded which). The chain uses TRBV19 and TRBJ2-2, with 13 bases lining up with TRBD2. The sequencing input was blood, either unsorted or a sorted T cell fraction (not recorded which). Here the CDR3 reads CASSKITSGGAAGELFF. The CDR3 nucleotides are TGTGCCAGTAGTAAGATAACTAGCGGGGGGGCCGCCGGGGAGCTGTTTTTT.